One and the same sample provided the 23 T cell receptor beta chains below, sequenced in a study of OX40 agonist ivuxolimab in advanced cancers. Sequenced by immunoSEQ multiplex PCR; TCRdb stores in-frame clones only, minus some. In the table there are about 68,000 clones, over 65% of which are singletons. Here the sequenced sample was CD4+ or CD8+ T cells sorted from blood, taken in a trial of the OX40 agonist ivuxolimab. The receptor set was obtained from an adult with an advanced solid tumor such as melanoma, head and neck, liver or kidney cancer.

The chain's CDR3 is CASSPRDRVYEQYF. The CDR3 DNA reads as TGCGCCAGCAGCCCCCGGGACAGGGTCTACGAGCAGTACTTC. The chain joins TRBV5-1 to TRBJ2-7, with 9 nucleotides matching TRBD1. From germline, CDR1 is SGHRS and CDR2 YFSETQ. The V segment lost 4 bases and the J segment 3 bases; nucleotides outside the gene matches: 5. The CDR3 runs 14 residues. The full variable domain, rest sourced from reference TRBV5-1 and TRBJ2-7, is KAGVTQTPRYLIKTRGQQVTLSCSPISGHRSVSWYQQTPGQGLQFLFEYFSETQRNKGNFPGRFSGRQFSNSRSEMNVSTLELGDSALYLCASSPRDRVYEQYFGPGTRLTVT.

The chain employs TRBV18 and TRBJ1-3; 7 bases are shared with TRBD1. The CDR3 is 17 residues long. The germline V gene has CDR1 KGHSH and CDR2 LQKENI. V lost 1 base and J lost 2; bases outside the gene matches: 8. The CDR3 nucleotides are TGTGCCAGCTCACCACGGGCAGGGGGAGAGGCTGGAAACACCATATATTTT. Its protein product is CASSPRAGGEAGNTIYF.

The chain carries TRBV6-1 and TRBJ2-1; TRBD2 is a possible D gene (5 bases). Germline lookup yields CDR1 MNHNS and CDR2 SASEGT. CDR3 length equals 15 residues. Deletions cut 5 bases from V and 9 bases from J, with 20 bases between. The chain's CDR3 is CASSSQGSRLGEQFF. In DNA form, the CDR3 reads TGTGCCAGCAGTTCACAAGGGAGCCGTCTTGGTGAGCAGTTCTTC.

The chain uses TRBV19 and TRBJ2-3, with 10 bases that match TRBD2. This CDR3 contains 19 residues. CDR1 and CDR2 (germline): LNHDA, SQIVND (reference sequence). The V segment lost 3 bases and the J segment 1 base; nucleotides outside the gene matches: 13. The DNA of the CDR3 is TGTGCCAGTAGTATTAAGGTGCCTAGCGGGGGAGGGGGCACAGATACGCAGTATTTT. Its protein product is CASSIKVPSGGGGTDTQYF. The whole variable domain, filled in from reference TRBV19 and TRBJ2-3, reads DGGITQSPKYLFRKEGQNVTLSCEQNLNHDAMYWYRQDPGQGLRLIYYSQIVNDFQKGDIAEGYSVSREKKESFPLTVTSAQKNPTAFYLCASSIKVPSGGGGTDTQYFGPGTRLTVL.

The V and J genes are TRBV27 and TRBJ1-2, with D unclear. Trimming took 2 bases from V and 2 from J, leaving 9 bases between them. The germline V gene encodes CDR1 MNHEY and CDR2 SMNVEV (reference sequence). This CDR3 has 14 residues. CDR3 in DNA: TGTGCCAGCAGTTTAGGGCGGCTAAACTATGGCTACACCTTC. It encodes CASSLGRLNYGYTF.

This clone is medium-sized within its sample. V gene TRBV5-1 combines with J gene TRBJ2-7; D is ambiguous. In germline, CDR1 is SGHRS, CDR2 YFSETQ. The CDR3 covers 13 residues. Deletions cut 2 bases from V and 4 bases from J, with 10 bases between. CDR3 in DNA: TGCGCCAGCAGCTTAGCCTCAGAATACGAGCAGTACTTC. It encodes CASSLASEYEQYF.

On this clone itself: The sample holds other DNA sequences that translate to the same CDR3. The chain links TRBV19 to TRBJ1-1; 7 nucleotides align to TRBD1. V shed 8 bases and J 3 bases; nucleotides not matched to a gene: 9. The CDR3 is 14 residues long. Germline loops: CDR1 LNHDA, CDR2 SQIVND (reference sequence). CDR3 bases: TGTGCCAGTCGTGACGGGACAGAGTACACTGAAGCTTTCTTT. Translating gives CASRDGTEYTEAFF. The whole variable domain, remainder taken from reference TRBV19 and TRBJ1-1, is DGGITQSPKYLFRKEGQNVTLSCEQNLNHDAMYWYRQDPGQGLRLIYYSQIVNDFQKGDIAEGYSVSREKKESFPLTVTSAQKNPTAFYLCASRDGTEYTEAFFGQGTRLTVV.

V and J are TRBV18 and TRBJ1-1, with D perhaps matching TRBD1 (6 bases). This CDR3 is built from 12 residues. Germline assignment: CDR1 KGHSH and CDR2 LQKENI. Trimming removed 5 bases from V and 10 bases from J, with 14 bases in between. CDR3 coding DNA: TGTGCCAGCTCAGATCAGACAGGCAGAGCTTTCTTT. This gives the protein CASSDQTGRAFF.

V is TRBV2 and J is TRBJ1-5; D is perhaps TRBD1 (5 bases). This CDR3 comprises 13 residues. Trimming removed 4 bases from V and 6 bases from J, with 10 bases in between. Germline V gene lookup returns CDR1 SNHLY and CDR2 FYNNEI. CDR3 sequence: CASSGRVGQPQHF. CDR3 nucleotides: TGTGCCAGCAGTGGCAGGGTTGGTCAGCCCCAGCATTTT.

The gene calls are TRBV5-4 and TRBJ2-5; the D gene is possibly TRBD2 (6 bases). This CDR3 is 14 amino acids long. Germline CDR1 SGHNT, CDR2 YYREEE (reference sequence). The V and J ends lost 5 bases and 4 bases respectively, with 15 bases between them. CDR3 DNA: TGTGCCAGCAGGGGTAGCGGTGGGGGAGAGACCCAGTACTTC. This gives the protein CASRGSGGGETQYF.

The chain recombines TRBV6-5 with TRBJ1-2, with 9 bases lining up with TRBD1. The CDR3 spans 14 residues. Trimming took 5 bases from V and 4 from J; bases not matched to a gene: 5. From germline, CDR1 is MNHEY and CDR2 SVGAGI. The CDR3 DNA reads TGTGCCAGCAGTACACTGACAGGGGGCTATGGCTACACCTTC. Translated: CASSTLTGGYGYTF.

The chain uses TRBV10-1 and TRBJ2-7; TRBD1 is a possible D gene (6 bases). The CDR3 runs 15 residues. Germline V gene sequence: CDR1 WNHNN, CDR2 SYGVQD (reference sequence). V gave up 4 bases and J gave up 3 bases, with 16 bases separating them. In DNA, the CDR3 is TGCGCCAGCAGTGCGCCAGGGGCCGGAGGCTACGAGCAGTACTTC. It encodes CASSAPGAGGYEQYF.

The chain couples TRBV6-6 to TRBJ1-2; the D is unclear. The V end lost 6 bases, the J end lost 4 bases, and 15 bases lay between the germline ends. Germline CDR1 MNHNY, CDR2 SVGAGI (reference sequence). The CDR3 is 14 amino acids. The CDR3 region has the DNA TGTGCCAGCAGCCCCCCCCGCAACCGCTATGGCTACACCTTC. Amino acids: CASSPPRNRYGYTF.

Concerning this clone: Other DNA sequences from this sample encode an identical CDR3 as well. The chain links TRBV19 to TRBJ2-1, with D possibly being TRBD1 or TRBD2 (6 bases each). The germline V gene encodes CDR1 LNHDA and CDR2 SQIVND (reference sequence). The germline V and J ends were trimmed by 7 bases and 8 bases, with 15 bases remaining between them. The CDR3 is made up of 13 amino acids. CDR3 sequence: CASTRQGRHEQFF. For the CDR3, the DNA is TGTGCCAGTACGCGGCAGGGGAGGCATGAGCAGTTCTTC.

The genes are TRBV5-4 and TRBJ1-2; unclear D gene. Germline V gives CDR1 SGHNT, CDR2 YYREEE (reference sequence). This CDR3 is built from 14 residues. Trimming stripped 3 bases from V and 8 bases from J, with 17 bases between. CDR3 region: CASSSPVRLGGYTF. CDR3 nucleotide sequence: TGTGCCAGCAGCTCGCCGGTGAGACTAGGCGGCTACACCTTC. The complete variable domain, with remaining parts taken from reference TRBV5-4 and TRBJ1-2, reads ETGVTQSPTHLIKTRGQQVTLRCSSQSGHNTVSWYQQALGQGPQFIFQYYREEENGRGNFPPRFSGLQFPNYSSELNVNALELDDSALYLCASSSPVRLGGYTFGSGTRLTVV.

The chain employs TRBV7-9 and TRBJ2-1, with D perhaps matching TRBD1 or TRBD2 (5 bases each). The CDR3 is 17 residues long. V was trimmed by 0 bases and J by 2 bases, leaving 14 bases between them. CDR1 is SEHNR and CDR2 is FQNEAQ in the germline V gene (reference sequence). In DNA, the CDR3 is TGTGCCAGCAGCTTAGCGGGGGTGGGGAGAACCTACAATGAGCAGTTCTTC. This encodes CASSLAGVGRTYNEQFF.

The V and J genes are TRBV5-1 and TRBJ2-3; 7 nucleotides agree with TRBD1. The V and J ends lost 0 bases and 9 bases, in that order; junction bases with no gene match: 7. This CDR3 has 14 residues. The germline V gene has CDR1 SGHRS and CDR2 YFSETQ. In DNA, the CDR3 is TGCGCCAGCAGCTTGGGACAGGGTGGTGAGACGCAGTATTTT. Its protein product is CASSLGQGGETQYF.

This chain links TRBV10-3 with TRBJ2-3; D might be TRBD1 (5 bases). Trimming removed 6 bases from V and 0 bases from J, with 10 bases in between. Germline V gives CDR1 ENHRY, CDR2 SYGVKD. This CDR3 has 14 residues. The chain's CDR3 is CAIRDTRSTDTQYF. In nucleotides, the CDR3 is TGTGCCATCAGGGACACCCGGAGCACAGATACGCAGTATTTT.

The chain combines TRBV15 with TRBJ1-2, with 9 bases identical to TRBD1. The CDR3 covers 16 residues. V gave up 2 bases and J gave up 4 bases; unmatched junction bases: 8. CDR1 is LNHNV and CDR2 is YYDKDF in the germline V gene (reference sequence). In nucleotides, the CDR3 is TGTGCCACCAGCAGACTGTTGACAGGGGGGGTCTATGGCTACACCTTC. It translates to CATSRLLTGGVYGYTF.

V usage is TRBV12-5 and J usage is TRBJ1-4; TRBD1 aligns across 7 bases. Trimming at V came to 5 bases and at J to 8 bases, leaving 8 bases not matched to a gene. The CDR3 consists of 14 residues. Germline CDR1 is LGHNT and CDR2 is FRNRAP. The CDR3 DNA sequence: TGTGCTAGTGGTATACAGGGGATGCGGGAAAAACTGTTTTTT. Its translation is CASGIQGMREKLFF.

The rearrangement links TRBV11-3 to TRBJ1-1, with D perhaps TRBD1 (5 bases). The CDR3 is made up of 13 amino acids. Germline CDR1 SGHNT, CDR2 YENEEA. The V and J ends lost 5 bases and 6 bases respectively, with 13 bases between them. In DNA, the CDR3 is TGTGCCAGCAGCCTGAGGACATACTCTGAAGCTTTCTTT. As protein: CASSLRTYSEAFF.

The chain couples TRBV5-6 to TRBJ1-3; D not resolved. The CDR3 covers 15 residues. Germline CDR1 is SGHDT and CDR2 is YYEEEE. The germline V and J ends were trimmed by 1 base and 1 base, with 9 bases remaining between them. CDR3 protein: CASSLWWASGNTIYF. CDR3 nucleotides: TGTGCCAGCAGCTTGTGGTGGGCTTCTGGAAACACCATATATTTT.

V is TRBV7-2 and J is TRBJ1-2; TRBD1 might be the D (5 bases). Per the germline V gene, CDR1 is SGHTA and CDR2 is FQGNSA. This CDR3 has 13 residues. V was cut by 5 bases and J by 7 bases, with 14 bases left in between. The CDR3 reads CASSPSRDSGYTF. CDR3 DNA sequence: TGTGCCAGCAGCCCGTCCCGGGACTCTGGCTACACCTTC.